This TCR beta chain was retrieved from a study of blood T cells in healthy people across ages. Using a J-beta primer mix together with a sample-barcoded 5' primer, a second PCR was run for roughly 6 to 12 cycles. TCRdb passed the 5' RACE reads through MiXCR, listing each CDR3 protein once. The sample lists fewer than 950,000 distinct CDR3 sequences, under 40% occurring once. The CDR3 totals 15 residues. Germline CDR1 and CDR2: SGHKS and YYEKEE (reference sequence). Trimming took 1 base from V and 1 from J, leaving 11 bases between them. This clonotype was detected once. Antigen: not known. Findings of the study overall: Across the age range, TCR beta diversity per million T cells fell in a roughly linear way. Changes in expanded clonotypes were possibly confounded, as the CMV status of donors was unknown.

The receptor's source is a man between 18 and 29 years old in good health. The rearrangement uses TRBV5-5 and TRBJ1-1, with a possible D match to TRBD1 (5 bases). The source material was blood. The CDR3 DNA reads TGTGCCAGCAGCTTGATGACAGCCTCGAACACTGAAGCTTTCTTT. Translating gives CASSLMTASNTEAFF.